This TCR beta chain was sequenced for a study of tumor T cells in aggressive B-cell lymphoma. Repertoires were generated with immunoSEQ multiplex PCR, while TCRdb's copy carries only in-frame clones and drops some. In the table there are about 220 clones, around 86% of which are singletons. The CDR3 is 16 amino acids. Trimming stripped 0 bases from V and 4 bases from J, with 13 bases between. Germline V gives CDR1 SEHNR, CDR2 FQNEAQ (reference sequence). The receptor comes from an adult with diffuse large B cell lymphoma. V gene TRBV7-9 combines with J gene TRBJ1-5; D might be TRBD1 (5 bases). Sequenced: tumor tissue. The CDR3: CASSLAPGGGNQPQHF. The CDR3 region has the DNA TGTGCCAGCAGCTTAGCCCCCGGGGGTGGAAATCAGCCCCAGCATTTT.